This TCR beta chain appears in the sequencing data of a study of prognosis after radiotherapy for stage I lung cancer. Germline CDR1 reads SGHDT; CDR2 reads YYEEEE. The CDR3 covers 14 residues. The V and J ends lost 4 bases and 7 bases, in that order; junction bases with no gene match: 6. With two-round multiplex PCR, TCR beta CDR3 sequences were amplified from genomic DNA. The use of primers specific to each TRBV and TRBJ gene characterized first-round PCR. MiXCR was run by TCRdb on the multiplex PCR reads, yielding one entry per CDR3 protein. The data show approximately 30,000 distinct CDR3 sequences, less than 35% seen once. The sample holds many counts of this clonotype.

The clonotype comes from a donor at least 50 years old with non-small cell lung cancer. The source material was PBMCs, sampled before or after stereotactic body radiation therapy (not recorded which). The rearrangement uses TRBV5-6 and TRBJ1-4, with TRBD1 matching 8 bases. The CDR3 sequence: CASSRDRWAEKLFF. In DNA form, the CDR3 reads TGTGCCAGCAGCCGGGACAGGTGGGCTGAAAAACTGTTTTTT.